The source of this TCR beta chain is a study of Tregs in tolerant kidney transplant recipients. Study outcomes and limitations: This study did not directly address biological reproducibility. For some patients, primers changed over time, blocking nucleotide-level comparison. Findings come from small patient numbers and require larger validation. Antigen-driven expansion was suggested because donor-specific Tregs expanded more than all Tregs in tolerant patients.

The CDR3 sequence is 15 residues long. V lost 5 bases, J lost 0 bases, and 11 bases lay in between. Germline lookup yields CDR1 MNHEY and CDR2 SMNVEV (reference sequence). Concerning this clone itself: Its antigen is not identified.

Mixed chimerism was transient after nonmyeloablative marrow transplants from related graft donors. Using immunoSEQ multiplex PCR, the repertoire was profiled, and TCRdb retains in-frame clones only, with some absent. The profile shows approximately 90,000 clones, over 85% of them singletons. The sequencing used CD4+ T cells from blood (PBMCs), collected 12 months after the transplant. This chain joins TRBV27 and TRBJ2-1, with D possibly TRBD2 on 5 matching bases. The clonotype was recovered from a human patient who received a combined kidney and bone marrow transplant. Some T cells here may be from the graft donor. The chain's CDR3 is CASSPTRSSYNEQFF. The CDR3 nucleotides are TGTGCCAGCAGTCCAACTAGGAGCTCCTACAATGAGCAGTTCTTC.